This T cell receptor (beta chain) appears in the sequencing data of a study of siplizumab effects on memory and regulatory T cells. Across the whole study: Mixed lymphocyte reactions were performed as paired cultures containing siplizumab at about 0.95 ug/mL or no drug.

The method was immunoSEQ multiplex PCR; TCRdb's version includes in-frame clones alone and lacks a portion of them. This table has approximately 5,000 clones, 40% to 55% appearing once. The CDR3 is 14 residues long. V shed 5 bases and J shed 4 bases, with 16 bases lying between them. The germline V gene encodes CDR1 SGHNT and CDR2 YYREEE (reference sequence). This clone has only a few counts. Its antigen is currently unknown. Over a period of less than 7 days at 37 degrees C, the mixed lymphocyte reaction cells were cocultured. The specimen was CFSE-low (dividing) CD8+ T cells sorted from an allogeneic mixed lymphocyte reaction. This TCR derives from a human donor in good health; the cells came from an allogeneic mixed lymphocyte reaction. Some clones in this sample may be carry-over from other donors' samples. The chain uses TRBV5-4 and TRBJ2-7; possible D gene TRBD1, 6 bases. The CDR3 is CASRIDRISYEQYF. The CDR3 coding sequence is TGTGCCAGCAGGATTGACAGGATATCGTACGAGCAGTACTTC.